The next 26 T cell receptor beta chains were all read from a single sample in a study of cytomegalovirus exposure and HLA in healthy donors (dated by TCRdb to about 2017). The library was built by means of the immunoSEQ multiplex PCR assay. In its TCRdb copy, this immuneACCESS table keeps in-frame sequences only and misses some clones. Where compared with another copy, unresolved V genes explain less than half of these, and the others have no known cause. This sample comprises 150,000 to 200,000 clones, approximately 96% of them detected only once. The ten top clones hold under 0.9% of the sample. What was sequenced was PBMCs. Every receptor here comes from a woman aged 18-29 years in good health and CMV-seronegative.

The rearrangement links TRBV4-3 to TRBJ1-2; 9 nucleotides agree with TRBD1. This CDR3 has 17 residues. V dropped 0 bases and J dropped 6; count of bases not matched to a gene: 11. From germline, CDR1 is LGHNA and CDR2 YSLEER. The CDR3 is CASSQDMGDRDLDGYTF. The DNA for the CDR3 is TGCGCCAGCAGCCAAGATATGGGGGACAGGGATTTAGATGGCTACACCTTC.

V usage is TRBV2 and J usage is TRBJ1-1; the D gene is possibly TRBD1 (5 bases). The CDR3 length is 16 residues. CDR1 is SNHLY, CDR2 FYNNEI, per germline. V was shortened by 3 bases and J by 4 bases, with 18 bases between the two germline ends. DNA of the CDR3: TGTGCCAGCAGTGATGGGGGGGGGTCTGGGAGCACTGAAGCTTTCTTT. Its translation: CASSDGGGSGSTEAFF.

This rearrangement joins TRBV13 to TRBJ2-3; TRBD2 agrees at 7 bases. V was pared by 1 base and J by 1 base, with 5 bases of the junction left unmatched. The germline gives CDR1 PRHDT, CDR2 FYEKMQ (reference sequence). The CDR3 is made up of 16 amino acids. Here the CDR3 DNA reads TGTGCCAGCAGCTTAGACGTGCTAGCGGGCACAGATACGCAGTATTTT. It codes for CASSLDVLAGTDTQYF.

This chain links TRBV27 with TRBJ2-1, with 8 nucleotides matching TRBD2. V dropped 0 bases and J dropped 4; count of bases not matched to a gene: 5. CDR3 length equals 16 residues. Germline CDR1 and CDR2: MNHEY and SMNVEV (reference sequence). The CDR3 here is CASSLSGGGKYNEQFF. For the CDR3, the DNA is TGTGCCAGCAGTTTATCCGGGGGGGGAAAGTACAATGAGCAGTTCTTC.

The chain combines TRBV4-1 with TRBJ1-1, with D unresolved. Germline values: CDR1 MGHRA, CDR2 YSYEKL. Trimming left V 3 bases short and J 7 bases short, with 9 bases between. The length of the CDR3 is 12 residues. CDR3 DNA: TGCGCCAGCAGCCAGGTACGCGGTGAAGCTTTCTTT. This codes for CASSQVRGEAFF.

The CDR3: CASSFTSGGNSPLHF. The CDR3 DNA follows: TGTGCCAGCAGCTTTACCTCAGGGGGAAATTCACCCCTCCACTTT. This chain joins TRBV7-9 and TRBJ1-6, with 7 positions matching TRBD1. The germline CDR1 and CDR2 sequences are SEHNR and FQNEAQ (reference sequence). This CDR3 spans 15 amino acids. The V segment lost 3 bases and the J segment 7 bases; nucleotides outside the gene matches: 6.

V and J are TRBV7-2 and TRBJ1-2; no firm D call. The CDR3 is made up of 13 amino acids. V lost 3 bases to trimming and J lost 0 bases, with 5 bases between them. Germline CDR1 and CDR2: SGHTA and FQGNSA. In DNA, the CDR3 is TGTGCCAGCAGCTTGTATCCTAACTATGGCTACACCTTC. As protein: CASSLYPNYGYTF.

This rearrangement joins TRBV7-9 to TRBJ2-7; TRBD2 matches at 10 bases. The CDR3 contains 14 residues. Germline V gene sequence: CDR1 SEHNR, CDR2 FQNEAQ (reference sequence). The V gene end was trimmed by 6 bases and the J gene end by 7 bases; junction bases not matched to a gene: 9. The CDR3 nucleotides are TGTGCCAGCAGACCGGGACTAGCGTCTTGGGAGCAGTACTTC. Translating it yields CASRPGLASWEQYF.

The CDR3 spells CASSSADRNQPQHF. The CDR3 DNA sequence: TGTGCCAGCAGCTCAGCGGACAGGAATCAGCCCCAGCATTTT. The V call is TRBV7-9, the J call TRBJ1-5; 7 nucleotides agree with TRBD1. V was clipped by 4 bases and J by 4 bases; unmatched bases: 4. Germline CDR1 is SEHNR and CDR2 is FQNEAQ (reference sequence). The CDR3 totals 14 residues. Drawing the rest from reference TRBV7-9 and TRBJ1-5, the complete variable domain is DTGVSQNPRHKITKRGQNVTFRCDPISEHNRLYWYRQTLGQGPEFLTYFQNEAQLEKSRLLSDRFSAERPKGSFSTLEIQRTEQGDSAMYLCASSSADRNQPQHFGDGTRLSIL.

The table lists this clone with a count of one. In DNA form, the CDR3 reads TGCGCCAGCAGCCAAGAGAACAGGGGATGGGGCTACACCTTC. It codes for CASSQENRGWGYTF. The V call is TRBV4-3, the J call TRBJ1-2; 7 bases match TRBD1. The CDR3 contains 14 residues. Germline CDR1 reads LGHNA; CDR2 reads YSLEER. The V segment lost 0 bases and the J segment 8 bases; nucleotides outside the gene matches: 6.

The CDR3 sequence is CASSSGGAQETQYF. CDR3 in DNA: TGTGCCAGCAGTAGCGGGGGGGCGCAAGAGACCCAGTACTTC. J is TRBJ2-5 and V is TRBV5-4, with 11 bases that match TRBD2. The CDR3 contains 14 residues. J lost 2 bases, V lost 5 bases, and 2 bases had no gene match. Looked up from germline, CDR1 is SGHNT and CDR2 is YYREEE (reference sequence).

The CDR3 nucleotides are TGTGCCACCAGCAGAGAACGGGAGGGGTCGGGCTACACCTTC. Protein sequence: CATSREREGSGYTF. The chain links TRBV15 to TRBJ1-2; possibly TRBD1 for D (5 bases). Germline CDR1 reads LNHNV; CDR2 reads YYDKDF (reference sequence). The CDR3 spans 14 residues. The V end lost 0 bases, the J end lost 8 bases, and 13 bases lay between the germline ends.

V usage is TRBV9 and J usage is TRBJ2-2; 7 nucleotides align to TRBD2. CDR3 length equals 16 residues. The germline gives CDR1 SGDLS, CDR2 YYNGEE. Trimming cost V 3 bases and J 1 base; bases outside gene matches: 6. The CDR3 reads CASSGFGGGNTGELFF. DNA of the CDR3: TGTGCCAGCAGCGGCTTTGGGGGGGGGAACACCGGGGAGCTGTTTTTT.

The J gene is TRBJ2-3, the V gene TRBV29-1; TRBD1 matches 9 bases. Germline V CDR1 and CDR2: SQVTM, ANQGSEA. Trimming cost V 8 bases and J 4 bases; bases outside gene matches: 7. There are 13 residues in the CDR3. CDR3 sequence: CSSTGGRADTQYF. CDR3 sequence (DNA): TGCAGCTCTACAGGGGGCCGCGCAGATACGCAGTATTTT.

The chain is built from TRBV4-3 and TRBJ2-7, with D maybe TRBD2 (5 bases). The CDR3 has 13 residues. Trimming cost V 3 bases and J 6 bases, with 12 bases left between them. Germline loops: CDR1 LGHNA, CDR2 YSLEER. CDR3 sequence: CASSQRGRGEQYF. Written as DNA, the CDR3 is TGCGCCAGCAGCCAGAGAGGCCGGGGCGAGCAGTACTTC.

The chain combines TRBV27 with TRBJ1-6, with TRBD1 matching 9 bases. CDR1 is MNHEY and CDR2 is SMNVEV in the germline V gene (reference sequence). The CDR3 consists of 15 residues. The V gene end was trimmed by 6 bases and the J gene end by 7 bases; junction bases not matched to a gene: 7. The CDR3 bases are TGTGCCAGCAGGGCCGGGACAGGGTGGAATTCACCCCTCCACTTT. The encoded protein is CASRAGTGWNSPLHF.

The V call is TRBV2, the J call TRBJ1-2; no definite D call. The CDR3 is 15 residues long. Germline CDR1 SNHLY, CDR2 FYNNEI. Trimming took 1 base from V and 0 from J, leaving 9 bases between them. Here the CDR3 DNA reads TGTGCCAGCAGTGAAGTGGCAGGCCCTAACTATGGCTACACCTTC. Its protein product is CASSEVAGPNYGYTF.

The J gene is TRBJ1-1, the V gene TRBV11-2; TRBD1 matches at 9 bases. Losses at the gene ends were 1 base for V and 0 bases for J; bases not matched to a gene: 3. Germline V CDR1 and CDR2: SGHAT, FQNNGV. This CDR3 has 16 amino acids. The CDR3 reads CASSLVGQGMNTEAFF. The CDR3 DNA reads as TGTGCCAGCAGCTTAGTGGGACAGGGAATGAACACTGAAGCTTTCTTT.

The chain employs TRBV4-1 and TRBJ1-1; TRBD1 agrees at 12 bases. The germline CDR1 and CDR2 sequences are MGHRA and YSYEKL. The CDR3 contains 16 residues. Trimming took 0 bases from V and 6 from J; bases not matched to a gene: 5. The CDR3 coding sequence is TGCGCCAGCAGCCAAGAAGGAGGGACAGGGGGCTCTGAAGCTTTCTTT. It specifies CASSQEGGTGGSEAFF.

Worth noting for this clone: Other DNA variants within this sample encode the same CDR3. The rearrangement links TRBV9 to TRBJ2-1; 7 bases align to TRBD2. The length of the CDR3 is 15 residues. In germline, CDR1 is SGDLS, CDR2 YYNGEE. The V gene end was trimmed by 2 bases and the J gene end by 0 bases; junction bases not matched to a gene: 2. The CDR3 spells CASSVGGGSYNEQFF. The CDR3 DNA is TGTGCCAGCAGCGTTGGGGGGGGCTCCTACAATGAGCAGTTCTTC.

V gene TRBV5-1 combines with J gene TRBJ1-1, with 9 bases matching TRBD1. CDR3 length: 15 amino acids. Germline assignment: CDR1 SGHRS and CDR2 YFSETQ. Trimming cost V 0 bases and J 4 bases; bases outside gene matches: 4. The CDR3 here is CASSLGGQGSTEAFF. The CDR3 DNA sequence: TGCGCCAGCAGCTTGGGAGGACAGGGGTCCACTGAAGCTTTCTTT.

Written as DNA, the CDR3 is TGCGCCAGCAGCCTCGGAGTACTAGAGACCCAGTACTTC. Translating gives CASSLGVLETQYF. The V gene is TRBV4-1, the J gene TRBJ2-5; unclear D gene. The germline V gene has CDR1 MGHRA and CDR2 YSYEKL. CDR3 length equals 13 residues. Trimming left V 4 bases short and J 4 bases short, with 10 bases between.

The chain recombines TRBV6-6 with TRBJ2-3; TRBD1 is a possible D gene (6 bases). CDR1 MNHNY and CDR2 SVGAGI come from the germline V gene (reference sequence). V dropped 0 bases and J dropped 0 bases, with 10 bases sitting between them. This CDR3 spans 16 amino acids. CDR3 coding DNA: TGTGCCAGCAGTTACTCACAGGGTGGGAGCACAGATACGCAGTATTTT. This translates into CASSYSQGGSTDTQYF.

This chain connects TRBV27 to TRBJ2-3, with 9 bases identical to TRBD1. There are 14 residues in the CDR3. J gave up 8 bases and V 5 bases, and 8 bases lay outside the gene matches. CDR1 is MNHEY, CDR2 SMNVEV, per germline (reference sequence). The CDR3 region is CASSLGTGQFTQYF. CDR3 nucleotides: TGTGCCAGCAGTCTGGGGACAGGGCAGTTTACGCAGTATTTT.

DNA of the CDR3: TGTGCCAGCAGTGACAGGGGTAATTCACCCCTCCACTTT. Its protein is CASSDRGNSPLHF. V and J are TRBV6-1 and TRBJ1-6; TRBD1 might be the D (6 bases). V was pared by 3 bases and J by 6 bases, with 6 bases between. The CDR3 length is 13 residues. Germline values: CDR1 MNHNS, CDR2 SASEGT.

The chain employs TRBV19 and TRBJ1-5; TRBD1 matches 12 bases. The germline V gene encodes CDR1 LNHDA and CDR2 SQIVND (reference sequence). Trimming cost V 7 bases and J 7 bases; bases outside gene matches: 8. The CDR3 loop spans 15 amino acids. The CDR3 DNA reads as TGTGCCAGTACCGGGACAGGGGGCGTTGGGCAGCCCCAGCATTTT. Translated, it gives CASTGTGGVGQPQHF.